The sequence of this T cell receptor beta chain was determined in a study of cytomegalovirus exposure and HLA in healthy donors. V was shortened by 5 bases and J by 0 bases, with 7 bases between the two germline ends. The CDR3 runs to 13 residues. The germline gives CDR1 SGHTA, CDR2 FQGNSA. Primers for the PCR totalled 60 Vbeta and 13 Jbeta. Using immunoSEQ multiplex PCR, the repertoire was profiled, and TCRdb retains in-frame clones only, with some absent. The profile covers around 99,000 clones, with 81% appearing a single time and less than 2.5% taken by the ten largest. What was sequenced was PBMCs. The TCR originated in a woman aged 25 to 39 in good health and CMV-seronegative. The V gene is TRBV7-2, the J gene TRBJ2-5; unclear D gene. CDR3 sequence: CASSRHYQETQYF. CDR3 nucleotide sequence: TGTGCCAGCAGCCGACATTACCAAGAGACCCAGTACTTC.